This T cell receptor beta chain emerged from a study of blood T cell repertoires in COVID-19. About the research overall: Italy, Spain and the United States were the sources of the convalescent and acute COVID-19 samples. Nucleic acid was either cDNA or gDNA, and it came from T cells, B-cell-depleted T cells, or PBMCs.

Here immunoSEQ multiplex PCR was the method, and the copy in TCRdb shows in-frame clones only, minus some. The sample lists more than 300,000 clones, around 86% occurring once. Across fewer than 25 US areas, participants ranged in age from about 18 to 90 years. Germline CDR1 and CDR2: SGDLS and YYNGEE. Germline trimming cut 4 bases from V and 8 bases from J; bases unmatched to any gene: 8. This CDR3 has 14 amino acids. Sequenced: PBMCs or T cells enriched from blood (not recorded which). The origin of this receptor is a woman between 18 and 30 years old who had recovered from COVID-19. This rearrangement joins TRBV9 to TRBJ1-2, with 10 positions matching TRBD1. The DNA for the CDR3 is TGTGCCAGCAGCCGGAGGACAGGGGGGGAAGGCTACACCTTC. Amino acid sequence: CASSRRTGGEGYTF.